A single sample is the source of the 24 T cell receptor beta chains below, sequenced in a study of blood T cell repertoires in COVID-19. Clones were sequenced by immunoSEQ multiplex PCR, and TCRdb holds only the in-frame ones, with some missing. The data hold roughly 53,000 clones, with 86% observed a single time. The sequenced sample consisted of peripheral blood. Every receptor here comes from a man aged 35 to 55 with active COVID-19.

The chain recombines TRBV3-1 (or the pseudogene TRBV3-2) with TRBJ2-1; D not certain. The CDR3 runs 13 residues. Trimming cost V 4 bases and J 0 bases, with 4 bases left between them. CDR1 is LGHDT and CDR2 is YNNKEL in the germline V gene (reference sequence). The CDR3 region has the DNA TGTGCCAGCAGCCCGTACTCCTACAATGAGCAGTTCTTC. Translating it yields CASSPYSYNEQFF.

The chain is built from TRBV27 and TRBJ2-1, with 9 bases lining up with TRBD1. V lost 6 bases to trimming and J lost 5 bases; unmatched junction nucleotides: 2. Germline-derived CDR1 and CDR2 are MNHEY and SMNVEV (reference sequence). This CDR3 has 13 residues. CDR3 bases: TGTGCCAGCAGGGGGACAGGGAACAATGAGCAGTTCTTC. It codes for CASRGTGNNEQFF.

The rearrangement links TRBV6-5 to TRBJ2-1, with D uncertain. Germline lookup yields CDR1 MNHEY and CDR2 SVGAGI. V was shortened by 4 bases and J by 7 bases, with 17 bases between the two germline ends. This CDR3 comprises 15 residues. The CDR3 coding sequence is TGTGCCAGCAGTTTTAGGCCTGGAGAAAGAAATGAGCAGTTCTTC. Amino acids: CASSFRPGERNEQFF.

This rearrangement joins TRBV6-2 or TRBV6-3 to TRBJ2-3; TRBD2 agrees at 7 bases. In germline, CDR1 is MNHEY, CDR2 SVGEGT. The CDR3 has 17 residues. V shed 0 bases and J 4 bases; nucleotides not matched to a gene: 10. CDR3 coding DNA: TGTGCCAGCAGTTACTCCTCTACGCGGGAGCCGCCAGATACGCAGTATTTT. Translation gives CASSYSSTREPPDTQYF.

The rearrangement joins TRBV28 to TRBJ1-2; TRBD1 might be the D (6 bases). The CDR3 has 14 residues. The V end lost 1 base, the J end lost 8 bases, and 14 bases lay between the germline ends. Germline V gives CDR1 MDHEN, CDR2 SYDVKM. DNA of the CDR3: TGTGCCAGCAGTTTATCCGGGACACTAAAGGGCTACACCTTC. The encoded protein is CASSLSGTLKGYTF.

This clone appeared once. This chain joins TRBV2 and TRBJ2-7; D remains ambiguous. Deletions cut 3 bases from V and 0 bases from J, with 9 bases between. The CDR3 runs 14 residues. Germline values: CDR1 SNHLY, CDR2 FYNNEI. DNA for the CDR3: TGTGCCAGCAGTGACGTGCGGAGCTCCTACGAGCAGTACTTC. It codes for CASSDVRSSYEQYF.

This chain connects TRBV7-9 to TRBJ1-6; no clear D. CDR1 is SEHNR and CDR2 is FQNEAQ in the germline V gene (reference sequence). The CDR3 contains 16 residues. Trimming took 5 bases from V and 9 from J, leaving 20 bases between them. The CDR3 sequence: CASSASSLNRGSPLHF. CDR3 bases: TGTGCCAGCAGCGCGTCCTCATTAAACCGGGGTTCACCCCTCCACTTT.

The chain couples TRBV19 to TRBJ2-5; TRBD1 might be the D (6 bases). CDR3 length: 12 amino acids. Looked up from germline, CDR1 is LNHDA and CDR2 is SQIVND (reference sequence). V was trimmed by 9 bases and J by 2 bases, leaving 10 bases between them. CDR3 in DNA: TGTGCCAGCGTGGACAGTCAAGAGACCCAGTACTTC. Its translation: CASVDSQETQYF.

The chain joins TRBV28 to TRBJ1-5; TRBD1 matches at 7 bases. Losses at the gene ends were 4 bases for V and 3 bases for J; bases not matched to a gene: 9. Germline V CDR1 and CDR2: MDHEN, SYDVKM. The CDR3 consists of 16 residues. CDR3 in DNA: TGTGCCAGCAGTTGGGGGAGCAGGGGGAACAATCAGCCCCAGCATTTT. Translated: CASSWGSRGNNQPQHF.

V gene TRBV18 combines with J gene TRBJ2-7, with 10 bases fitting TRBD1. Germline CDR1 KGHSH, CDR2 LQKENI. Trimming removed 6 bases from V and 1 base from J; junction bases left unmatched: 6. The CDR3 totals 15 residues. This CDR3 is CASSPGQGVSYEQYF. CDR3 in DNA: TGTGCCAGCTCGCCAGGACAGGGGGTTTCCTACGAGCAGTACTTC. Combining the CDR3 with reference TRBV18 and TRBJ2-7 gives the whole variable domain NAGVMQNPRHLVRRRGQEARLRCSPMKGHSHVYWYRQLPEEGLKFMVYLQKENIIDESGMPKERFSAEFPKEGPSILRIQQVVRGDSAAYFCASSPGQGVSYEQYFGPGTRLTVT.

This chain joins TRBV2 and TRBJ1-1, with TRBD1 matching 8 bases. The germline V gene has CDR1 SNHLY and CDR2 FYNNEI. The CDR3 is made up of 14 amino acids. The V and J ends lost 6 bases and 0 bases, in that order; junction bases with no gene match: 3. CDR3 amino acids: CASSPTGVNTEAFF. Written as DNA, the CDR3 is TGTGCCAGCAGCCCGACAGGGGTGAACACTGAAGCTTTCTTT.

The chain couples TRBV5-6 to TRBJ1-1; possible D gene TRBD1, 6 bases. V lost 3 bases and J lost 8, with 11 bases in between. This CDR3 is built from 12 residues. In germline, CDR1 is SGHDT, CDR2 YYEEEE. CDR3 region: CASSWDTSEAFF. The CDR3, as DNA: TGTGCCAGCAGCTGGGACACATCCGAAGCTTTCTTT. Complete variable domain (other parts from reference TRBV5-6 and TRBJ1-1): DAGVTQSPTHLIKTRGQQVTLRCSPKSGHDTVSWYQQALGQGPQFIFQYYEEEERQRGNFPDRFSGHQFPNYSSELNVNALLLGDSALYLCASSWDTSEAFFGQGTRLTVV.

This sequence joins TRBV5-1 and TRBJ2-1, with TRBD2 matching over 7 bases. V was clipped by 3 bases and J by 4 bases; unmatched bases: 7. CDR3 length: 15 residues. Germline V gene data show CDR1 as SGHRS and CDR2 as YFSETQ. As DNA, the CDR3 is TGCGCCAGCAGCTCGGGCGGGAGTCGATACAATGAGCAGTTCTTC. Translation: CASSSGGSRYNEQFF.

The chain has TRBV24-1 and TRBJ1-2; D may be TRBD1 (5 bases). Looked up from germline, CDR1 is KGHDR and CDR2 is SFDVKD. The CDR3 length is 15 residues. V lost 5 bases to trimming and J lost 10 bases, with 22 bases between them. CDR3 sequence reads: CATSAPRAGKDYYTF. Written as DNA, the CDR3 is TGTGCCACCAGTGCACCACGGGCAGGGAAAGATTACTACACCTTC.

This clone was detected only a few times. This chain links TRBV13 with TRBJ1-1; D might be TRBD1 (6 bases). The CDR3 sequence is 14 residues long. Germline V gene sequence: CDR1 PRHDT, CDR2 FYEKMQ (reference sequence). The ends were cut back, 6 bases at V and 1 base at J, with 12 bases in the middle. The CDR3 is CASRFRGQNTEAFF. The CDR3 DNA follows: TGTGCCAGCAGATTCAGGGGACAGAACACTGAAGCTTTCTTT.

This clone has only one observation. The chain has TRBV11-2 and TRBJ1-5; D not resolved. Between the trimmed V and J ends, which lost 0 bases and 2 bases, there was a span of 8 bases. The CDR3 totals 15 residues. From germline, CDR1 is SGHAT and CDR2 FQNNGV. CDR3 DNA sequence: TGTGCCAGCAGCTTAGACGGCCAGGGCAATCAGCCCCAGCATTTT. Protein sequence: CASSLDGQGNQPQHF. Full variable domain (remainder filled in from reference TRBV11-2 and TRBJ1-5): EAGVAQSPRYKIIEKRQSVAFWCNPISGHATLYWYQQILGQGPKLLIQFQNNGVVDDSQLPKDRFSAERLKGVDSTLKIQPAKLEDSAVYLCASSLDGQGNQPQHFGDGTRLSIL.

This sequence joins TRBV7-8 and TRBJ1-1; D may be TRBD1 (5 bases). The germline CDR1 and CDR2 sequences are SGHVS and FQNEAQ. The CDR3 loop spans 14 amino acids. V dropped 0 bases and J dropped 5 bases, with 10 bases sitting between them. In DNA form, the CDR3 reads TGTGCCAGCAGCTTAGCCACCCAGGGTACTGAAGCTTTCTTT. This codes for CASSLATQGTEAFF.

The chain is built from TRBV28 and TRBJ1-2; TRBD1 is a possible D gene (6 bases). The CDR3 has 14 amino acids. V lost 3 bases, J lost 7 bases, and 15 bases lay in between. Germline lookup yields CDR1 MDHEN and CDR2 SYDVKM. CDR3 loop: CASSFDGGSGGYTF. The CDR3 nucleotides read TGTGCCAGCAGTTTCGATGGGGGCTCCGGTGGCTACACCTTC.

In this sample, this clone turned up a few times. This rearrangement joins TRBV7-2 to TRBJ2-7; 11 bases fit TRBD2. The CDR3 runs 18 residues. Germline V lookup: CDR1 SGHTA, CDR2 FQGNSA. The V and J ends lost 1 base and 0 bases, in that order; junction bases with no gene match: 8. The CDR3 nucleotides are TGTGCCAGCAGCTTAGTGGCTAGCGGGAGGACGAGCTCCTACGAGCAGTACTTC. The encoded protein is CASSLVASGRTSSYEQYF.

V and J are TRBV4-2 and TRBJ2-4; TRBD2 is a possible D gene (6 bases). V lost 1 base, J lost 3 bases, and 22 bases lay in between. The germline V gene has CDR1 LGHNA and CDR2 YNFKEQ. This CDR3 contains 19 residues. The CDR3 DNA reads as TGTGCCAGCAGCCAAGGTCCTACGGTTGGAGGGGTGGACAAAAACATTCAGTACTTC. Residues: CASSQGPTVGGVDKNIQYF.

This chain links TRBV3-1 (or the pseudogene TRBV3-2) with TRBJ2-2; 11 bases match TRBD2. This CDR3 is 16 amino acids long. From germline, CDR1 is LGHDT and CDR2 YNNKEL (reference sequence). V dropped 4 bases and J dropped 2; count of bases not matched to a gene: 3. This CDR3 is CASSPGLADNTGELFF. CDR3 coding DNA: TGTGCCAGCAGCCCGGGACTAGCGGATAACACCGGGGAGCTGTTTTTT.

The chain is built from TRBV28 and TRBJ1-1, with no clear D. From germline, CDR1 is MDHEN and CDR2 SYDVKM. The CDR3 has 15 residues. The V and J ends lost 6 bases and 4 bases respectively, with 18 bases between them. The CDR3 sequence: CASRPNEGRVTEAFF. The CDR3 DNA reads TGTGCCAGCAGACCAAATGAGGGTCGGGTCACTGAAGCTTTCTTT.

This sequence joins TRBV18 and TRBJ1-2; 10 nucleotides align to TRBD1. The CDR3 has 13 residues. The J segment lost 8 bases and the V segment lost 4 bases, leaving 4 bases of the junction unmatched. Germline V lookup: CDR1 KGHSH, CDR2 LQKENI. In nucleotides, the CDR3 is TGTGCCAGCTCACGGGGGACAGGGGAAGGCTACACCTTC. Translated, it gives CASSRGTGEGYTF.

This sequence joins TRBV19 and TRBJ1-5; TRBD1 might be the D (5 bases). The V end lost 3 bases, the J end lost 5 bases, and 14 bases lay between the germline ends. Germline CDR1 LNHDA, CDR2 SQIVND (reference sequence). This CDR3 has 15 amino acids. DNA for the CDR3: TGTGCCAGTAGTATCCCGGGTTCCAGGGATCAGCCCCAGCATTTT. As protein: CASSIPGSRDQPQHF.